This is a list of T cell receptor beta chains from one sample in a study of blood T cell repertoires in COVID-19. Some clones are missing from TCRdb's copy, which holds only in-frame ones; the method was immunoSEQ multiplex PCR. The sample has under 500,000 clones; approximately 90% are singletons. The sequencing sample was made of PBMCs or T cells enriched from blood (not recorded which). These receptors were collected from a woman younger than 35 with acute COVID-19. The CDR3 runs from the conserved cysteine through the conserved F or W. D genes are given only for firm matches. Size is omitted from some rows. Given values are once, few, many or a class for expanded clones.

v_call,d_call,clone_size,j_call,cdr3_nt,cdr3_aa
TRBV6-2/TRBV6-3,-,once,TRBJ1-3,TGTGCCAGCAGCGCCCCGAGGGTGACTGGAAACACCATATATTTT,CASSAPRVTGNTIYF
TRBV12-3/TRBV12-4,-,-,TRBJ1-1,TGTGCCAGCCGAAGAGGAGTGAACACTGAAGCTTTCTTT,CASRRGVNTEAFF
TRBV27,TRBD2,-,TRBJ2-7,TGTGCCAGCATCCGTCTAGCGGGAGCCTACGAGCAGTACTTC,CASIRLAGAYEQYF
TRBV19,TRBD1,once,TRBJ1-5,TGTGCCAGTAGAGACAGGGGGCGAGGGCCCCAGCATTTT,CASRDRGRGPQHF
TRBV2,TRBD1,-,TRBJ1-5,TGTGCCAGCAGCGCCGGGACAGGCGCCAATCAGCCCCAGCATTTT,CASSAGTGANQPQHF
TRBV28,TRBD1,-,TRBJ2-5,TGTGCCAGCAGTTTATCCGACAGGGCCCAAGAGACCCAGTACTTC,CASSLSDRAQETQYF
TRBV21-1,-,-,TRBJ2-7,TGTGCCAGCAGCCTCCGGGACAGGGGTACCCCCTACGAGCAGTACTTC,CASSLRDRGTPYEQYF
TRBV28,-,once,TRBJ2-1,TGTGCCAGCAGCGACAATGAGCAGTTCTTC,CASSDNEQFF
TRBV29-1,-,-,TRBJ1-2,TGCAGCGTTGAAACGAGGTATGGCTACACCTTC,CSVETRYGYTF
TRBV19,TRBD1,-,TRBJ2-4,TGTGCCAGTACCGGGACAGGGGAGGGCTTAAACATTCAGTACTTC,CASTGTGEGLNIQYF
TRBV5-6,-,-,TRBJ2-1,TGTGCCAGCAGCTTGCTACCAGGGAGGAACAATGAGCAGTTCTTC,CASSLLPGRNNEQFF
TRBV9,-,-,TRBJ1-4,TGTGCCAGCAGCGCACTGGACACCCGGAATGAAAAACTGTTTTTT,CASSALDTRNEKLFF
TRBV18,TRBD1,-,TRBJ2-5,TGTGCCAGCTCACCACCGAGGACAGGGGTAGAGACCCAGTACTTC,CASSPPRTGVETQYF
TRBV5-6,TRBD1,-,TRBJ1-6,TGTGCCAGCAGCCAACAGGGGGGAAATTCACCCCTCCACTTT,CASSQQGGNSPLHF
TRBV7-9,-,-,TRBJ2-2,TGTGCCAGCAGCATCCCGGTTAGAACCACCGGGGAGCTGTTTTTT,CASSIPVRTTGELFF
TRBV20-1,-,-,TRBJ2-1,TGCAGTGCTAGTATTAGCGGAGGCTCCTACAATGAGCAGTTCTTC,CSASISGGSYNEQFF
TRBV10-3,TRBD1,-,TRBJ2-1,TGTGCCATCAGTGAGACCGGACAGGGCGAATCCTACAATGAGCAGTTCTTC,CAISETGQGESYNEQFF
TRBV30,-,-,TRBJ1-6,TGTGCCTGGAGGCCGGATAATTCACCCCTCCACTTT,CAWRPDNSPLHF
TRBV19,-,-,TRBJ1-1,TGTGCCAGTACCCCCTCTAGGCGGAGTATGAACACTGAAGCTTTCTTT,CASTPSRRSMNTEAFF
TRBV2,TRBD1,-,TRBJ1-4,TGTGCCAGTAGGGGCGACAGGGACGAAAAACTGTTTTTT,CASRGDRDEKLFF
TRBV10-3,TRBD1,-,TRBJ2-7,TGTGCCATCAGTGAGTCCTCGACAGGGACATCCTACGAGCAGTACTTC,CAISESSTGTSYEQYF
TRBV11-2,TRBD2,-,TRBJ2-2,TGTGCCAGCAGCTTAGGGCCCGGGACTAGCGAGAACACCGGGGAGCTGTTTTTT,CASSLGPGTSENTGELFF
TRBV6-1,-,once,TRBJ2-7,TGTGCCAGCAGTGAACCCCAGGGCTACGAGCAGTACTTC,CASSEPQGYEQYF
TRBV3-1/TRBV3-2,-,-,TRBJ1-5,TGTGCCAGCAGCCTTGGGGGGAGCAATCAGCCCCAGCATTTT,CASSLGGSNQPQHF
TRBV2,-,-,TRBJ2-1,TGTGCCAGCAGGGTGAGCGGGCTCGGGCAAGGGAGGTCCTACAATGAGCAGTTCTTC,CASRVSGLGQGRSYNEQFF
TRBV5-4,-,-,TRBJ1-3,TGTGCCAGCAGCTCGAGTCCCGTCTCTGGAAACACCATATATTTT,CASSSSPVSGNTIYF
TRBV19,TRBD1,-,TRBJ1-5,TGTGCCAGTAGTATTCCCCCCGGACAGGGCAATCAGCCCCAGCATTTT,CASSIPPGQGNQPQHF
TRBV5-1,-,-,TRBJ2-3,TGCGCCAGCAGCCCCGGAGGTCTCTGGATAGCCACAGATACGCAGTATTTT,CASSPGGLWIATDTQYF
TRBV30,-,-,TRBJ2-1,TGTGCCTGGTGGACAGTAAATGAGCAGTTCTTC,CAWWTVNEQFF
TRBV7-2,TRBD2,-,TRBJ2-1,TGTGCCAGCAGCTTACCTCCCGGGACTAGGGACAATGAGCAGTTCTTC,CASSLPPGTRDNEQFF
TRBV29-1,TRBD1,-,TRBJ1-2,TGCAGCGGTAGACAGGGAGCGGATTACACCTTC,CSGRQGADYTF
TRBV29-1,-,-,TRBJ1-2,TGCAGCGCCGACGGGGGGGTGACCTTC,CSADGGVTF
TRBV5-1,TRBD2,-,TRBJ2-1,TGCGCCAGCAGCTTGGTTTCTAGCGGGAGTAATGAGCAGTTCTTC,CASSLVSSGSNEQFF
TRBV2,TRBD2,-,TRBJ2-7,TGTGCCAGCAGTGAAGCGCCAGCGGGAGGCCCCTACGAGCAGTACTTC,CASSEAPAGGPYEQYF
TRBV9,-,-,TRBJ1-1,TGTGCCAGCAGCGTAGTAGCCGGAAACACTGAAGCTTTCTTT,CASSVVAGNTEAFF
TRBV2,-,-,TRBJ1-5,TGTGCCAGCAGACAGGGATCCGGGGCGAGCAATCAGCCCCAGCATTTT,CASRQGSGASNQPQHF
TRBV5-5,-,-,TRBJ1-3,TGTGCCAGCAGCCCGGTCGTGAGGGTGTCTGGAAACACCATATATTTT,CASSPVVRVSGNTIYF
TRBV11-2,TRBD1,few,TRBJ1-2,TGTGCCAGCAGCTTATCGGGACAGGGGGTTTTGCCCACCTTC,CASSLSGQGVLPTF
TRBV11-1,-,-,TRBJ1-1,TGTGCCAGCAGCTTGTTAGGGGCAAACACTGAAGCTTTCTTT,CASSLLGANTEAFF
TRBV18,TRBD1,few,TRBJ1-2,TGTGCCAGCTCACCAAATTCACCGGACAGGGTGACTGGCTACACCTTC,CASSPNSPDRVTGYTF
TRBV5-5,TRBD1,-,TRBJ1-6,TGTGCCAGCAGCTTGGGGGACAGACTCTATAATTCACCCCTCCACTTT,CASSLGDRLYNSPLHF
TRBV19,-,few,TRBJ1-2,TGTGCCAGTACCCTAGGACAGCTCTATGGCTACACCTTC,CASTLGQLYGYTF